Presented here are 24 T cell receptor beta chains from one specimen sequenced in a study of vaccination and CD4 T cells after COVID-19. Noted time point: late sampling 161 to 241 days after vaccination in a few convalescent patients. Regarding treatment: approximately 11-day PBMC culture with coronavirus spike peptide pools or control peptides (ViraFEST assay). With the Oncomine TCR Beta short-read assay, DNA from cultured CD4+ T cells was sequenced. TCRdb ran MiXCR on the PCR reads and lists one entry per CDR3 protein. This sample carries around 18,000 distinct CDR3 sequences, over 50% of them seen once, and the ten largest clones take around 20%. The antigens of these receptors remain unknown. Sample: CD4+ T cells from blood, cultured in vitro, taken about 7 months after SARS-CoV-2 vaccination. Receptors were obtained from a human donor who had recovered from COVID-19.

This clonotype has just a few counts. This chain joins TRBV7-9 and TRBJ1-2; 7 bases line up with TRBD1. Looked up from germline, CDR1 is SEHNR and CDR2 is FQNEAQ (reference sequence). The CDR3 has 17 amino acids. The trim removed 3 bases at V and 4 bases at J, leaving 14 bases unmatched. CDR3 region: CASSFIRQGSKTYGYTF. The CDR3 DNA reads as TGTGCCAGCAGCTTCATAAGACAGGGCTCAAAGACCTATGGCTACACCTTC.

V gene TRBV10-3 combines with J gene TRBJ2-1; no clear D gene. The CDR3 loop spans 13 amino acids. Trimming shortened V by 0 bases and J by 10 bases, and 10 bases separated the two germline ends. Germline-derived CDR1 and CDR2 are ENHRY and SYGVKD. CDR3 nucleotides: TGTGCCATCAGTGAGTCGATCCAGACAGAGCAGTTCTTC. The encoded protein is CAISESIQTEQFF.

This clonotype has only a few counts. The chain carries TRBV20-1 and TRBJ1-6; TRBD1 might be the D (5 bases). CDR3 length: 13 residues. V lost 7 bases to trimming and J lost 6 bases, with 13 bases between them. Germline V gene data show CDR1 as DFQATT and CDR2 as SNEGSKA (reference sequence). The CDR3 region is CSVKMGGNSPLHF. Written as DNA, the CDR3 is TGCAGTGTGAAGATGGGGGGTAATTCACCCCTCCACTTT.

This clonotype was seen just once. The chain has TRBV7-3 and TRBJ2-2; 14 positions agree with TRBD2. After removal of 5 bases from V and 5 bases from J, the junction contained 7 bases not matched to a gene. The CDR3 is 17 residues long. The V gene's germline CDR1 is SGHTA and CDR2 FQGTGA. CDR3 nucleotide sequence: TGTGCCAGCAGCACACAGGGACTAGCGGGGGAAACCGGGGAGCTGTTTTTT. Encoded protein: CASSTQGLAGETGELFF.

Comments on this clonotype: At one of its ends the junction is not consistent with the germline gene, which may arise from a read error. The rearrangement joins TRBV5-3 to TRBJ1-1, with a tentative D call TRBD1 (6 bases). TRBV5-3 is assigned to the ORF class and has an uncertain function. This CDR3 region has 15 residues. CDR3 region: CASSLSDRLYTEAFF. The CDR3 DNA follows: TGTGCCAGCAGCTTGTCGGACAGACTCTACACTGAAGCTTTCTTT.

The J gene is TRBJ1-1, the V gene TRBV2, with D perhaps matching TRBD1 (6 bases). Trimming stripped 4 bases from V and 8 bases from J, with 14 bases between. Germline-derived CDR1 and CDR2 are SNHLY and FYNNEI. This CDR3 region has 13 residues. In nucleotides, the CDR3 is TGTGCCAGCAGTGGATCACAGGGATGGGAAGCTTTCTTT. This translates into CASSGSQGWEAFF. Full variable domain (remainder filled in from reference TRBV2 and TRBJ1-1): EPEVTQTPSHQVTQMGQEVILRCVPISNHLYFYWYRQILGQKVEFLVSFYNNEISEKSEIFDDQFSVERPDGSNFTLKIRSTKLEDSAMYFCASSGSQGWEAFFGQGTRLTVV.

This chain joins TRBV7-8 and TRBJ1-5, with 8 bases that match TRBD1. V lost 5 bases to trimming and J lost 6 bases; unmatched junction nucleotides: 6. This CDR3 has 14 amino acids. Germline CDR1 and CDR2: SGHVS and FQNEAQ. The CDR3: CASSTGGRSQPQHF. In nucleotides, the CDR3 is TGTGCCAGCAGCACAGGGGGAAGAAGTCAGCCCCAGCATTTT.

This chain's CDR3 is CASSFSTFTDTQYF. CDR3 DNA: TGTGCCAGCAGCTTCTCGACGTTCACAGATACGCAGTATTTT. This chain links TRBV7-9 with TRBJ2-3; no reliable D call. The CDR3 runs to 14 residues. V gave up 3 bases and J gave up 2 bases, with 9 bases separating them. Germline CDR1 is SEHNR and CDR2 is FQNEAQ (reference sequence).

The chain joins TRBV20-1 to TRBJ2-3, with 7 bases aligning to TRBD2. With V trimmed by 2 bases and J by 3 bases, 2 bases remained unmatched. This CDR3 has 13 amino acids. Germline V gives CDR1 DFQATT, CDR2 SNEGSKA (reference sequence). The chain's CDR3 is CSARRDYTDTQYF. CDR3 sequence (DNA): TGCAGTGCTAGACGGGACTATACAGATACGCAGTATTTT.

CDR3 sequence reads: CASSTTGSVGNEQFF. CDR3 coding DNA: TGTGCCAGCAGCACAACAGGCTCAGTGGGGAATGAGCAGTTCTTC. The chain joins TRBV7-9 to TRBJ2-1; maybe TRBD1 (5 bases). The CDR3 consists of 15 residues. Per germline, CDR1 SEHNR and CDR2 FQNEAQ (reference sequence). V was pared by 5 bases and J by 7 bases, with 18 bases between.

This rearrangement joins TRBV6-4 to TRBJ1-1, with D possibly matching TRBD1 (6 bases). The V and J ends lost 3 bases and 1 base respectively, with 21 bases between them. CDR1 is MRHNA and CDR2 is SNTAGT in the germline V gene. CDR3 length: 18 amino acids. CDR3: CASSESERGRVSNTEAFF. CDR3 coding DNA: TGTGCCAGCAGTGAGAGTGAACGGGGGCGCGTTTCGAACACTGAAGCTTTCTTT.

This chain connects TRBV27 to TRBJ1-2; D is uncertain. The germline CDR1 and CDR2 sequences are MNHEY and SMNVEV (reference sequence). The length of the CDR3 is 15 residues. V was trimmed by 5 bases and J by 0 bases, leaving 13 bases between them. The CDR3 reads CASSVGRIANYGYTF. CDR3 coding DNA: TGTGCCAGCAGTGTGGGGAGGATAGCTAACTATGGCTACACCTTC.

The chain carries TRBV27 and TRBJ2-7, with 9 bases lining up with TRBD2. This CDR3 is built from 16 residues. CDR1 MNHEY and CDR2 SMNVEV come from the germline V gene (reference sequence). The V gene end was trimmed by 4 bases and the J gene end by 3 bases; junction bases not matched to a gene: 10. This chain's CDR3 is CASSSHLRLADYEQYF. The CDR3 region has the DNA TGTGCCAGCAGTTCCCACCTGAGACTAGCGGACTACGAGCAGTACTTC.

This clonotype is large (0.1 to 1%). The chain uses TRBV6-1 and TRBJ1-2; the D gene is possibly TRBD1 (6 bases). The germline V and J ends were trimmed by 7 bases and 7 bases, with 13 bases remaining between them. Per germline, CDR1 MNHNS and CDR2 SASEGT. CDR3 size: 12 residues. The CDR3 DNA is TGTGCCAGCATCGGGGGGGCAGGTGGCTACACCTTC. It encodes CASIGGAGGYTF.

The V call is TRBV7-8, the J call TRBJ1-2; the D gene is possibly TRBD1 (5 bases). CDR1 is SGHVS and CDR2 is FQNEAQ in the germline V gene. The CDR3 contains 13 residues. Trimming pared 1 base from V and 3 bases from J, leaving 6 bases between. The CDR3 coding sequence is TGTGCCAGCAGCTTAGGACAGTACTATGGCTACACCTTC. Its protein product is CASSLGQYYGYTF.

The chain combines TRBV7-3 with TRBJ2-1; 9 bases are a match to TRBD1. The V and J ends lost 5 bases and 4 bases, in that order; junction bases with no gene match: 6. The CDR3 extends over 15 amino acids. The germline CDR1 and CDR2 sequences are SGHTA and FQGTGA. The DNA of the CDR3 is TGTGCCAGCAGCACAACAGGGGGCTCTTACAATGAGCAGTTCTTC. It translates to CASSTTGGSYNEQFF.

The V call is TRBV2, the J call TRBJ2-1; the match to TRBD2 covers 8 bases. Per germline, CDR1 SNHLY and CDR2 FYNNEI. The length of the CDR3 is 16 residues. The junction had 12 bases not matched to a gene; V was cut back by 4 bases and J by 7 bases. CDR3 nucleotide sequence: TGTGCCAGCAGTGCTATCTTAGCGGGGACGCTGAATGAGCAGTTCTTC. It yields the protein CASSAILAGTLNEQFF.

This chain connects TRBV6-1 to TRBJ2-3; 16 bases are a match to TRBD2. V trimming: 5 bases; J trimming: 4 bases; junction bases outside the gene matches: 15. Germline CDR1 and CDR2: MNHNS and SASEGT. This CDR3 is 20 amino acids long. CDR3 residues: CASSTPGLAGGPAVPDTQYF. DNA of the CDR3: TGTGCCAGCAGTACCCCGGGACTAGCGGGAGGGCCGGCTGTTCCAGATACGCAGTATTTT.

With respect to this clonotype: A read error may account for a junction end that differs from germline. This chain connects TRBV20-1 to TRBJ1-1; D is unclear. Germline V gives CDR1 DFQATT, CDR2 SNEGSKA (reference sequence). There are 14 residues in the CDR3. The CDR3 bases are TGCAGTGCTAGAGGAAGAAGGCAGAGGACTGTAGCTTTCTTT. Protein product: CSARGRRQRTVAFF.

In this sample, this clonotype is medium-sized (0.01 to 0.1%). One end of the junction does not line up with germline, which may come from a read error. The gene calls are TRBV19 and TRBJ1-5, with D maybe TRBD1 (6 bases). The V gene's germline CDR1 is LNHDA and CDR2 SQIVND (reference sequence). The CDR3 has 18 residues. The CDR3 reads CASSKRGSGAPSNQPQHF. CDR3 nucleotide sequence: TGTGCCAGCAGTAAGAGAGGTTCGGGGGCTCCTAGCAATCAGCCCCAGCATTTT.

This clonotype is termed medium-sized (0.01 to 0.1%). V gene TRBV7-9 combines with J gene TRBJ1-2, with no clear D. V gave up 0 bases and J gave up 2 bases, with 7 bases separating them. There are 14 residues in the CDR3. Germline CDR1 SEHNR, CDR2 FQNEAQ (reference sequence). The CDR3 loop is CASSLASGNYGYTF. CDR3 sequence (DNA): TGTGCCAGCAGCTTAGCATCCGGGAACTATGGCTACACCTTC.

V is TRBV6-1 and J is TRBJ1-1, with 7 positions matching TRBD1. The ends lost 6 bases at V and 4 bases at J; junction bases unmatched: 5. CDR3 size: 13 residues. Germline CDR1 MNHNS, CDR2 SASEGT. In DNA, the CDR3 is TGTGCCAGCAGCGACAGGGAAATCACTGAAGCTTTCTTT. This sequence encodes CASSDREITEAFF.

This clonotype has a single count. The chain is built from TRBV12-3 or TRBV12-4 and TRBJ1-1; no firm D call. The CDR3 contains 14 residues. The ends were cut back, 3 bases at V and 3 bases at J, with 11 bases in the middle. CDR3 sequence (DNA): TGTGCCAGCAGTTTGGTGTCGATGGACACTGAAGCTTTCTTT. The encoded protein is CASSLVSMDTEAFF.

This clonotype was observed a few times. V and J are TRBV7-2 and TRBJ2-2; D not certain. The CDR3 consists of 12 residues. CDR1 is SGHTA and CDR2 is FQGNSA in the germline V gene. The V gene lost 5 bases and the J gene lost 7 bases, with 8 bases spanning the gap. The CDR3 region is CASSPWGGELFF. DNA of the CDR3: TGTGCCAGCAGCCCCTGGGGCGGGGAGCTGTTTTTT.